The source of this T cell receptor beta chain is a study of blood T cell repertoires in COVID-19. This CDR3 region has 15 residues. Germline V lookup: CDR1 KGHSH, CDR2 LQKENI. With 3 bases removed from V and 7 bases from J, the gap between germline ends came to 13 bases. This clone has a single count. Data came from immunoSEQ multiplex PCR; TCRdb stores just in-frame clones and leaves some out. The sample holds 130,000 to 150,000 clones, 75% to 85% seen once. The source material was peripheral blood. The chain combines TRBV18 with TRBJ1-6; D gene uncertain. The receptor was isolated from a woman between 65 and 79 years old with COVID-19, enrolled during active disease. CDR3 DNA: TGTGCCAGCTCACCGCCTGACGGCAGGAATTCACCCCTCCACTTT. Protein sequence: CASSPPDGRNSPLHF.